The entry below gives a single T cell receptor (beta chain) sequence along with its context. Its antigen is currently unknown. MiXCR was run by TCRdb on the 5' RACE reads, yielding one entry per CDR3 protein. In the table there are about 340,000 distinct CDR3 sequences, more than 15% of which are singletons. The CDR3 contains 15 residues. V lost 4 bases, J lost 6 bases, and 16 bases lay in between. From germline, CDR1 is SGHTA and CDR2 FQGNSA. The data derive from a study of T-cell memory formation after mild COVID-19. General study results and limits: Among contracting clones, CD4+ were mainly CM/EM and CD8+ enriched in EMRA. Day 15 to 85 contracting clones showed balanced CD4/CD8; later expanders leaned CD4+.

The receptor comes from a man between 18 and 29 years old who had mild COVID-19 (a few samples of this study predate the infection). Cell type and time point are not known. This chain joins TRBV7-2 and TRBJ2-1; TRBD2 might be the D (7 bases). Specimen: PBMCs or a T cell subset sorted from them (not recorded which). CDR3 bases: TGTGCCAGCAGCTCGTCCTCGGCGGGGGCCAATGAGCAGTTCTTC. It codes for CASSSSSAGANEQFF.